The present entry profiles one T cell receptor (beta chain) with its context. Its specificity is not known. These data belong to a study of T cells after posttransplantation cyclophosphamide. The table came from immunoSEQ multiplex PCR; TCRdb's copy has only in-frame clones and leaves some out. The sample contains roughly 18,000 clones, approximately 82% of which appear only once. Findings and limits, study-wide: TRB overlap between skin or GI tissue T cells and blood was limited.

Trimming removed 7 bases from V and 0 bases from J; junction bases left unmatched: 2. CDR3 length: 14 residues. Germline V gene lookup returns CDR1 SNHLY and CDR2 FYNNEI. The chain recombines TRBV2 with TRBJ2-7; 11 nucleotides align to TRBD1. Sample: memory CD4+ T cells sorted from blood. This clonotype originated in a man younger than 45 in good health and a related stem cell transplant donor. The DNA of the CDR3 is TGTGCCAGCACAGGACAGGGGGCCTCCTACGAGCAGTACTTC. This codes for CASTGQGASYEQYF.